Below, 27 T cell receptor beta chains from the same sample are listed, as sequenced in a study of T cells in Graves' hyperthyroidism and ophthalmopathy. Amplification of TCR beta CDR3 regions was performed using RNA transcripts as template. An initial round of RT-PCR targeting the TCR CDR3 relied on the HTBI primer set. MiXCR, run by TCRdb on the multiplex PCR reads, gives a single entry per CDR3 protein. The sample lists 340,000 or so distinct CDR3 sequences, roughly 17% seen once, with 33% in the top ten. Sequencing was done on a sample of blood. The receptor set was obtained from a man aged 25 to 40 with Graves' hyperthyroidism.

At least ten counts were recorded for this clonotype. This sequence joins TRBV3-1 and TRBJ2-7; D call uncertain. The germline CDR1 and CDR2 sequences are LGHDT and YNNKEL (reference sequence). CDR3 length: 13 amino acids. V shed 4 bases and J shed 6 bases, with 13 bases lying between them. The CDR3 is CASSPMISREQYF. The CDR3 DNA reads as TGTGCCAGCAGCCCAATGATATCCCGCGAGCAGTACTTC.

This clonotype was seen a handful of times. The CDR3 region has the DNA TGTGCCAGCAGCCAAGTTGCGAAAGAGACCCAGTACTTC. It codes for CASSQVAKETQYF. V usage is TRBV14 and J usage is TRBJ2-5; D unclear. The length of the CDR3 is 13 residues. From germline, CDR1 is SGHDN and CDR2 FVKESK. With 1 base removed from V and 3 bases from J, the gap between germline ends came to 6 bases.

In its sample, this clonotype was seen many times. V usage is TRBV15 and J usage is TRBJ1-1; 7 nucleotides match TRBD1. V was clipped by 0 bases and J by 2 bases; unmatched bases: 9. CDR3 length: 17 residues. Looked up from germline, CDR1 is LNHNV and CDR2 is YYDKDF (reference sequence). DNA of the CDR3: TGTGCCACCAGCAGAGATCGGCAGGGGGGTCCTAACACTGAAGCTTTCTTT. Residues: CATSRDRQGGPNTEAFF.

The V and J genes are TRBV27 and TRBJ2-1; D may be TRBD2 (7 bases). Germline-derived CDR1 and CDR2 are MNHEY and SMNVEV (reference sequence). The CDR3 has 18 residues. Trimming stripped 6 bases from V and 4 bases from J, with 25 bases between. As DNA, the CDR3 is TGTGCCAGCAGAACGGATAGGGGGGGAGCTAGCGGTTACAATGAGCAGTTCTTC. Translation: CASRTDRGGASGYNEQFF.

This clonotype was detected only a few times. The V and J genes are TRBV12-3 or TRBV12-4 and TRBJ2-1; 8 bases align to TRBD2. The J segment lost 8 bases and the V segment lost 4 bases, leaving 7 bases of the junction unmatched. The CDR3 spans 14 residues. This CDR3 reads CASSSSGSSYEQFF. CDR3 coding DNA: TGTGCCAGCAGTTCCAGCGGGAGTTCTTATGAGCAGTTCTTC.

The chain carries TRBV2 and TRBJ1-4; 11 bases map to TRBD1. Germline CDR1 reads SNHLY; CDR2 reads FYNNEI. V shed 8 bases and J 7 bases; nucleotides not matched to a gene: 12. The length of the CDR3 is 16 residues. Here the CDR3 reads CASSPTPGQGGEKLFF. The DNA of the CDR3 is TGTGCCAGCTCCCCGACGCCGGGACAGGGGGGTGAAAAACTGTTTTTT.

In this sample, this clonotype turned up many times. The chain joins TRBV6-2 or TRBV6-3 to TRBJ1-1; 7 bases fit TRBD1. From germline, CDR1 is MNHEY and CDR2 SVGEGT. The CDR3 has 16 residues. The ends lost 6 bases at V and 0 bases at J; junction bases unmatched: 10. CDR3 sequence (DNA): TGTGCCAGCAGCCCTGACAGGGTGAAGGTGAACACTGAAGCTTTCTTT. Its translation is CASSPDRVKVNTEAFF.

This clonotype was detected many times. The rearrangement joins TRBV9 to TRBJ1-2, with D hard to call. CDR1 SGDLS and CDR2 YYNGEE come from the germline V gene. The V end was cut by 2 bases, the J end by 2 bases, with 7 bases between. The CDR3 totals 13 residues. The CDR3 is CASSVGGNYGYTF. CDR3 DNA sequence: TGTGCCAGCAGCGTGGGAGGGAACTATGGCTACACCTTC.

This clonotype came up a few times. The J gene is TRBJ2-1, the V gene TRBV19; D might be TRBD2 (5 bases). Per germline, CDR1 LNHDA and CDR2 SQIVND (reference sequence). Trimming cost V 7 bases and J 0 bases, with 7 bases left between them. The CDR3 is 13 residues long. The CDR3 sequence is CASKRASYNEQFF. In DNA, the CDR3 is TGTGCCAGTAAGAGGGCCTCCTACAATGAGCAGTTCTTC.

There are many counts of this clonotype. V and J are TRBV10-3 and TRBJ1-1, with a tentative D call TRBD1 (5 bases). The CDR3 contains 16 residues. Germline V gene lookup returns CDR1 ENHRY and CDR2 SYGVKD. Trimming removed 4 bases from V and 0 bases from J, with 15 bases in between. The CDR3 DNA sequence: TGTGCCATCAGTGCGGGACCGGGCATAATGAACACTGAAGCTTTCTTT. Encoded protein: CAISAGPGIMNTEAFF.

In its sample, this clonotype was seen a few times. The chain employs TRBV29-1 and TRBJ1-2; tentative D call: TRBD1 (5 bases). Trimming stripped 1 base from V and 6 bases from J, with 12 bases between. Germline CDR1 reads SQVTM; CDR2 reads ANQGSEA. The CDR3 length is 13 residues. The CDR3: CSVEAPVGHGYTF. The CDR3 region has the DNA TGCAGCGTTGAAGCCCCGGTGGGGCATGGCTACACCTTC.

This clonotype was detected many times. CDR3 coding DNA: TGTGCCAGCAGTTACAGGAGCACAGATACGCAGTATTTT. Protein: CASSYRSTDTQYF. The chain employs TRBV6-6 and TRBJ2-3, with D uncertain. The CDR3 contains 13 residues. Between the trimmed V and J ends, which lost 2 bases and 0 bases, there was a span of 3 bases. In germline, CDR1 is MNHNY, CDR2 SVGAGI (reference sequence).

In this sample, this clonotype turned up once. It may be a read error: a sequence one base away is much more abundant. The chain links TRBV5-1 to TRBJ2-2; possibly TRBD1 for D (6 bases). The ends were cut back, 7 bases at V and 3 bases at J, with 13 bases in the middle. In germline, CDR1 is SGHRS, CDR2 YFSETQ. The CDR3 extends over 14 amino acids. CDR3 DNA: TGCGCCAGCGGCATCAGGACAGACACCGGGGAGCTGTTTTTT. Its translation is CASGIRTDTGELFF. Full variable domain (remainder filled in from reference TRBV5-1 and TRBJ2-2): KAGVTQTPRYLIKTRGQQVTLSCSPISGHRSVSWYQQTPGQGLQFLFEYFSETQRNKGNFPGRFSGRQFSNSRSEMNVSTLELGDSALYLCASGIRTDTGELFFGEGSRLTVL.

Only a few counts were recorded for this clonotype. The chain combines TRBV7-8 with TRBJ2-2; D is unclear. V lost 1 base and J 4 bases, leaving 7 bases between the germline ends. The CDR3 covers 14 residues. Per germline, CDR1 SGHVS and CDR2 FQNEAQ. The CDR3 protein is CASSLVRSTGELFF. The CDR3 nucleotides read TGTGCCAGCAGCTTAGTACGCAGCACCGGGGAGCTGTTTTTT.

This clonotype was detected ten times or more. The rearrangement links TRBV28 to TRBJ1-2; D gene ambiguous. Germline-derived CDR1 and CDR2 are MDHEN and SYDVKM. Trimming removed 4 bases at V and 2 bases at J, with 5 bases between. This CDR3 is built from 12 residues. CDR3 in amino acids: CASSSGNYGYTF. The DNA of the CDR3 is TGTGCCAGCAGTTCAGGAAACTATGGCTACACCTTC.

This clonotype has more than one count but fewer than ten. The V call is TRBV19, the J call TRBJ1-2; D is unresolved. The CDR3 length is 15 residues. Deletions cut 3 bases from V and 0 bases from J, with 11 bases between. CDR1 LNHDA and CDR2 SQIVND come from the germline V gene (reference sequence). The DNA for the CDR3 is TGTGCCAGTAGTATGGTTCCGGTCACTAACTATGGCTACACCTTC. This codes for CASSMVPVTNYGYTF.

This clonotype was detected many times. The chain links TRBV2 to TRBJ1-1; D gene ambiguous. This CDR3 is 13 amino acids long. Germline V CDR1 and CDR2: SNHLY, FYNNEI. V lost 3 bases, J lost 5 bases, and 10 bases lay in between. CDR3 region: CASSERLGTEAFF. The CDR3 DNA sequence: TGTGCCAGCAGTGAGAGGCTTGGGACTGAAGCTTTCTTT.

This clonotype was seen many times. This chain joins TRBV12-3 or TRBV12-4 and TRBJ2-7; tentative D call: TRBD2 (5 bases). CDR3 length: 12 residues. V lost 6 bases to trimming and J lost 2 bases, with 8 bases between them. CDR3 coding DNA: TGTGCCAGCAGCCCCGGGGCCTACGAGCAGTACTTC. This gives the protein CASSPGAYEQYF.

The sample holds many counts of this clonotype. The chain joins TRBV10-3 to TRBJ2-4; TRBD1 agrees at 7 bases. With V trimmed by 5 bases and J by 7 bases, 5 bases remained unmatched. This CDR3 comprises 13 residues. Germline values: CDR1 ENHRY, CDR2 SYGVKD. The CDR3 here is CAISSGTANIQYF. CDR3 sequence (DNA): TGTGCCATCAGTTCCGGGACAGCGAACATTCAGTACTTC.

This clonotype was seen ten or more times. This chain uses TRBV7-9 with TRBJ1-1; the D gene is possibly TRBD1 (5 bases). Germline assignment: CDR1 SEHNR and CDR2 FQNEAQ (reference sequence). Trimming stripped 5 bases from V and 4 bases from J, with 14 bases between. This CDR3 is built from 14 residues. CDR3: CASSPAGGTTEAFF. CDR3 DNA: TGTGCCAGCAGCCCTGCTGGGGGTACCACTGAAGCTTTCTTT.

This clonotype was seen a few times. The chain combines TRBV24-1 with TRBJ2-2; no clear D. Germline CDR1 is KGHDR and CDR2 is SFDVKD. The CDR3 extends over 13 amino acids. V was trimmed by 5 bases and J by 0 bases, leaving 3 bases between them. Here the CDR3 reads CATSGANTGELFF. For the CDR3, the DNA is TGTGCCACCAGTGGGGCGAACACCGGGGAGCTGTTTTTT.

This clonotype was detected many times. V usage is TRBV11-1 and J usage is TRBJ2-1; 8 bases are a match to TRBD1. The CDR3 totals 15 residues. The germline V gene has CDR1 SGHAT and CDR2 FQDESV (reference sequence). V lost 5 bases and J lost 4; bases outside the gene matches: 7. This chain's CDR3 is CASSPDRVVYNEQFF. CDR3 DNA sequence: TGTGCCAGCAGCCCGGACAGGGTGGTGTACAATGAGCAGTTCTTC.

Here the CDR3 DNA reads TGTGCCACCAGTGATGTGGACGAGAGCAAAGAGAATGAGCAGTTCTTC. Protein product: CATSDVDESKENEQFF. The V and J genes are TRBV24-1 and TRBJ2-1; the D is unclear. The germline CDR1 and CDR2 sequences are KGHDR and SFDVKD. The CDR3 sequence is 16 residues long. Trimming removed 3 bases at V and 7 bases at J, with 18 bases between.

This clonotype was seen repeatedly, ten times or more. The chain is built from TRBV2 and TRBJ1-4, with D maybe TRBD1 (5 bases). The germline CDR1 and CDR2 sequences are SNHLY and FYNNEI. The CDR3 consists of 15 residues. Deletions cut 3 bases from V and 8 bases from J, with 16 bases between. The CDR3 DNA follows: TGTGCCAGCAGTGATGCGGGAGGGGAGGACGAAAAACTGTTTTTT. Amino acids: CASSDAGGEDEKLFF.

This clonotype was observed many times. This chain connects TRBV28 to TRBJ2-1, with 8 bases matching TRBD1. J was trimmed by 12 bases and V by 6 bases; bases with no gene match: 13. The CDR3 totals 14 residues. Germline CDR1 reads MDHEN; CDR2 reads SYDVKM. The CDR3 reads CASSWERQGRRQFF. The CDR3 DNA reads TGTGCCAGCAGCTGGGAAAGACAGGGGAGGAGGCAGTTCTTC.

This clonotype was seen repeatedly, ten times or more. This chain uses TRBV3-1 with TRBJ2-2; D call uncertain. Germline lookup yields CDR1 LGHDT and CDR2 YNNKEL (reference sequence). Trimming removed 0 bases at V and 3 bases at J, with 5 bases between. This CDR3 comprises 14 residues. The CDR3 spells CASSQDQDTGELFF. The CDR3 DNA is TGTGCCAGCAGCCAAGATCAGGACACCGGGGAGCTGTTTTTT.

There are many counts of this clonotype. The chain couples TRBV29-1 to TRBJ2-7; a weak D match, TRBD1 (6 bases). Germline CDR1 and CDR2: SQVTM and ANQGSEA. With 6 bases removed from V and 3 bases from J, the gap between germline ends came to 9 bases. The CDR3 covers 11 residues. CDR3: CSVEDSYEQYF. The CDR3 DNA reads TGCAGCGTCGAGGACAGCTACGAGCAGTACTTC.